The text below deals with one TCR beta chain. This clonotype was recorded a few times. Which antigen it targets is not known. There are no base qualities to consult, and no much larger clone falls within one base. To prepare the library, 5' RACE was applied. For sequencing, an Illumina HiSeq 2500 was employed. A second PCR of about 7 to 12 cycles was performed with a sample-barcoded 5' primer and a J-beta primer mix. A template-switch 5' adaptor carrying 12 random nucleotides introduced a unique molecular identifier onto each TCR beta cDNA molecule. Each sample yielded at least 2.5 million CDR3-containing paired-end reads. The Mint cDNA synthesis kit, primed by a TRBC-specific oligonucleotide, was used to synthesize first-strand cDNA from all RNA. Following uracil-DNA glycosylase treatment, all cDNA underwent a first 18-cycle PCR with the universal primers M1SS and BC2_uni_R. The original methods were these. Each sample was normalized by randomly selecting 1 million high-quality reads, each carrying a distinct molecular identifier. Instead of being binned into consensus sequences, reads with shared molecular identifiers were discarded. MiTCR, run with a Q25 quality threshold and the strictest error-elimination algorithm, handled CDR3 identification, clonotype clustering and error correction. A nonparametric unseen species model using Euler transformation provided a lower-bound estimate of total TCR beta diversity. The public reads were reprocessed in TCRdb via fastp at Q25 and MiXCR, keeping in-frame beta chains. Every CDR3 protein is listed once, alongside the most common genes and DNA of its rows. V and J calls and clone size were set by TCRdb, not the authors. The sample contains roughly 550,000 distinct CDR3 sequences, 20% to 30% of them found a single time. 7.5% to 9% of the sample belongs to the ten largest clones.

CDR1 and CDR2 are drawn from the germline V gene: LGHNA, YSLEER. Unmatched junction bases come to 8, with V trimmed by 0 bases and J by 0 bases. Including the terminal cysteine and phenylalanine, the CDR3 comprises 19 residues. CDR3 DNA only is kept here, 57 bases in frame from base 1. The sample comes from a study of blood T cells in healthy people across ages (dated by TCRdb to the mid-2010s). Describing the broader study: In model experiments, template switching captured about one uniquely barcoded TCR beta cDNA molecule for every two T cells. The study measured age-related changes in TCR beta repertoire diversity using deep sequencing normalized with unique cDNA molecular identifiers. Four age groups were formed from the donors: young (average roughly 16 years), middle-aged (just under 40), aged (about 62) and long-lived (around 80). Using the same blood draw, the study looked at two additional independent replicas of 1 million unique cDNA reads for two donors, one aged 18 to 30 and the other aged 80 or older.

The roughly 42 donors, aged 6 to 90 years, were systemically healthy Caucasian individuals from Russia. Around 10 milliliters of peripheral blood were collected from each donor into EDTA-treated Vacutainer tubes. PBMCs were isolated by Ficoll-Paque density-gradient centrifugation, with at least 6.5 million obtained per sample. Total RNA, at least 6 micrograms per sample, was extracted from PBMCs with Trizol reagent. For every donor, flow cytometry on a PBMC aliquot measured the percentage of naive CD45RAhigh/CD27high T cells. Overall study results and their limits: Conclusive comparison of naive and antigen-experienced compartments was prevented by the profiling of bulk unsorted PBMCs. The long-lived group showed more naive CD4+ T cells, fewer expanded clones and increased TCR diversity than the aged group, suggesting age selection. Donor CMV infection status was unknown, potentially confounding age-related changes in expanded clonotypes. Estimates of total diversity based on one million sequenced T cells were regarded as lower bounds and as underestimates. Observed TCR beta diversity correlated strongly with the percentage of naive T cells measured by flow cytometry. As age increased, observed TCR beta diversity per million T cells dropped in a roughly linear way, and a significant reduction was already evident by age 40.

These data were also filed under a second study, of T cells of mothers and their children. The second paper states: The donors were nine systemically healthy Caucasian individuals, made up of three mothers and their six children. cDNA synthesis consumed the entire amount of extracted RNA, loaded at approximately 1.4 ug RNA in each 15 ul reaction. In the second PCR, the M1S primer added sample barcodes and 2-4 random nucleotides. Each mother yielded over 8.5 million TCR beta CDR3 reads and each child roughly 3 million reads. In both related and unrelated pairs, thymic selection shapes the output of TCR recombination in a similar way, with inherited differences having only a minor effect. Normalized repertoire overlap was always slightly but never significantly higher in related than unrelated mother-child pairs. No persistent microchimeric T cell clones were detected, at a sensitivity of around 97 clones per million clonotypes. In the study, deep NGS was used to compare the TCR beta repertoires of mothers and children, and features distinguishing related mother-child pairs from unrelated individuals were sought. Mothers averaged approximately 41 +/- 4 years of age and children averaged approximately 11 +/- 4 years. Libraries were sequenced on Illumina HiSeq 2000 with 100+100 nt paired-end reads after adapter ligation with NEBNext reagents. To prevent cross-contamination, the mother and child libraries were prepared one month apart and sequenced in separate runs. Between about 500,000 and 2,100,000 distinct TCR beta clonotypes were identified per donor. Naive TCR beta clonotypes were estimated from low-frequency clonotypes matched to each donor's FACS-determined naive share, without sorting.

The rearrangement combines TRBV4-3 with TRBJ2-6; 7 central nucleotides agree with TRBD1. The TCR originated in a boy under 18 in good health. Specimen: blood. The DNA sequence reads TGCGCCAGCAGCCAAGATTGGACGGGACAGCCCTCTGGGGCCAACGTCCTGACTTTC. Its translation reads: CASSQDWTGQPSGANVLTF.